This T cell receptor (beta chain) comes out of a study of early T cells in non-severe SARS-CoV-2 infection. V was cut by 0 bases and J by 0 bases, with 8 bases left in between. This CDR3 is built from 15 residues. Germline loops: CDR1 LGHNA, CDR2 YSLEER. Unique molecular identifiers were attached to individual cDNA molecules. TCRdb used MiXCR to reprocess the 5' RACE reads, holding one entry per CDR3 protein. The sample shows over 80,000 distinct CDR3 sequences, around 15% of them seen only once. Turning to this clonotype: Its specificity is unknown.

General study points: VDJdb matching favored anti-spike CD8 responses, missing private and CD4 specificities.

This chain uses TRBV4-3 with TRBJ2-5; tentatively, D is TRBD1 (6 bases). The specimen sequenced was whole blood. This receptor was obtained from an adult who was a healthcare worker with PCR-confirmed SARS-CoV-2 infection or an uninfected control (not recorded which). CDR3 DNA sequence: TGCGCCAGCAGCCAAGACGGGGACAACCAAGAGACCCAGTACTTC. Amino acids: CASSQDGDNQETQYF.